The clone carrying this T cell receptor (beta chain) was counted a few times. Its antigen is not known. Sorted CD4+ subsets: naive, central memory, regulatory, stem cell-like memory (CD45RO/CCR7/CD25/CD127/CD95/CD27 panel). This specimen comes from a study of beta chain features in type 1 diabetes. Study observations and caveats: Sequencing from cDNA could over-represent high-TCR-expressing cells. A moderate, significant TCRB CDR3 shortening appeared in type 1 diabetes across four CD4+ subsets. Relative to healthy donors, patients appeared to have naive, central memory and Treg TCRB repertoires that were more similar.

Since all of the isolated RNA was reverse transcribed, expressed TCRB transcripts were what got sequenced. Data came from immunoSEQ multiplex PCR; TCRdb stores just in-frame clones and leaves some out. The sample shows about 340,000 clones, roughly 13% of them seen only once. This CDR3 has 13 amino acids. The V gene's germline CDR1 is MNHEY and CDR2 SVGAGI. Deletions cut 2 bases from V and 3 bases from J, with 5 bases between. The chain combines TRBV6-5 with TRBJ2-1; D possibly corresponds to TRBD1 (5 bases). The clonotype comes from a woman between 18 and 30 years old with type 1 diabetes. The sequenced sample consisted of naive CD4+ T cells from blood. CDR3 region: CASSYGHYNEQFF. The CDR3 DNA sequence: TGTGCCAGCAGTTACGGACACTACAATGAGCAGTTCTTC.